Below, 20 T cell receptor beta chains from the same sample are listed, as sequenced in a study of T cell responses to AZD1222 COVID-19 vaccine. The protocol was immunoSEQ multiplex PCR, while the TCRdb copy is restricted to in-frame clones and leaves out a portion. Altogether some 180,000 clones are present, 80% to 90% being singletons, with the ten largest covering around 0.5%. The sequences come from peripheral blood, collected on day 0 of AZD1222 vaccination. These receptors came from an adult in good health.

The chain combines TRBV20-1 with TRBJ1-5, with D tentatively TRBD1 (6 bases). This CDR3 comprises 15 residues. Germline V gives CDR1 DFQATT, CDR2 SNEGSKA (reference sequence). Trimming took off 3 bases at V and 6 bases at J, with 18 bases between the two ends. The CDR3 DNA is TGCAGTGCTAGTAGAGGGGGGCGATCCCTTCAGCCCCAGCATTTT. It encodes CSASRGGRSLQPQHF.

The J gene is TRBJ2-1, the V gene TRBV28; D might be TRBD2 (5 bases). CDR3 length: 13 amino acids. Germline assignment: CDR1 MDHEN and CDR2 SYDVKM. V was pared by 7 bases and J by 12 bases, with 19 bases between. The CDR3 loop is CASTYQAAKGQFF. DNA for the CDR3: TGTGCCAGCACCTATCAAGCGGCGAAGGGGCAGTTCTTC.

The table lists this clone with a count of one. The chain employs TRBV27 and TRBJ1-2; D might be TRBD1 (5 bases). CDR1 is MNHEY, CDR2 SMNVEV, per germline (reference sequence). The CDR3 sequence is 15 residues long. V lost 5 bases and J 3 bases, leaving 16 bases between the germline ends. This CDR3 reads CASSPSVGGDYGYTF. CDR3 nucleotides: TGTGCCAGCAGTCCCTCAGTCGGGGGGGACTATGGCTACACCTTC.

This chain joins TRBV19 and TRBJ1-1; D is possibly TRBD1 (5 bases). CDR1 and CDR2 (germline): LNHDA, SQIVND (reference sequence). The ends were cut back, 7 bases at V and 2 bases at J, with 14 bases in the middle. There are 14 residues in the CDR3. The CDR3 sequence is CASTIQGDNTEAFF. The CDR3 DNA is TGTGCCAGTACCATACAAGGGGACAACACTGAAGCTTTCTTT.

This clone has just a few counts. The CDR3 loop is CASSSQGARRATEAFF. The CDR3 DNA follows: TGCGCCAGCAGCTCACAGGGGGCGCGTAGAGCCACTGAAGCTTTCTTT. The rearrangement uses TRBV5-1 and TRBJ1-1, with 9 bases matching TRBD1. Germline V CDR1 and CDR2: SGHRS, YFSETQ. Trimming took 3 bases from V and 4 from J; bases not matched to a gene: 10. The CDR3 loop spans 16 amino acids.

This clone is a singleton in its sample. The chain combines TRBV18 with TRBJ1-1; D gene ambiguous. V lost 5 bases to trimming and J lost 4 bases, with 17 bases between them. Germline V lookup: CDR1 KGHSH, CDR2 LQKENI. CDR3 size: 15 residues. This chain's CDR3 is CASSSPRMVSTEAFF. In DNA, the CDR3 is TGTGCCAGCTCAAGTCCCAGGATGGTGAGCACTGAAGCTTTCTTT.

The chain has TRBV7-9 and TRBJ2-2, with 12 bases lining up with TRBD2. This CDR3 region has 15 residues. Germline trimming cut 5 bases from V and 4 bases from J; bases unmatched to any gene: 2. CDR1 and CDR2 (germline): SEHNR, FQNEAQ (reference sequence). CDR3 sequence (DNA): TGTGCCAGCAGCCCGGGACTAGCGGGCACCGGGGAGCTGTTTTTT. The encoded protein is CASSPGLAGTGELFF.

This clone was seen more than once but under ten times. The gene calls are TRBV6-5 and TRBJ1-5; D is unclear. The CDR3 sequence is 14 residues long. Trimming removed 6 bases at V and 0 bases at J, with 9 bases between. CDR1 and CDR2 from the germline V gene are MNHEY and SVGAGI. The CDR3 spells CASRNSYSNQPQHF. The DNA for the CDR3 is TGTGCCAGCAGAAACAGTTATAGCAATCAGCCCCAGCATTTT.

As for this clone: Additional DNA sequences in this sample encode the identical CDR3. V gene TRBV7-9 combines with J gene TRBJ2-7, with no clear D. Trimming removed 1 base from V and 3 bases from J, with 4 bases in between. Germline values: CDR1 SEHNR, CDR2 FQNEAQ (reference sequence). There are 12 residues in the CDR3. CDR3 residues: CASSLGSYEQYF. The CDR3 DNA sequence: TGTGCCAGCAGCTTAGGCAGCTACGAGCAGTACTTC.

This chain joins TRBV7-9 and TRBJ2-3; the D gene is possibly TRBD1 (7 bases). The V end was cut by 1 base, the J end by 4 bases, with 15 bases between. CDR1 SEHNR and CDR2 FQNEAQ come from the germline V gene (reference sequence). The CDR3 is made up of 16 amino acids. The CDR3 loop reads CASSLEAGGFADTQYF. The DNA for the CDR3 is TGTGCCAGCAGCTTAGAGGCAGGGGGGTTCGCAGATACGCAGTATTTT.

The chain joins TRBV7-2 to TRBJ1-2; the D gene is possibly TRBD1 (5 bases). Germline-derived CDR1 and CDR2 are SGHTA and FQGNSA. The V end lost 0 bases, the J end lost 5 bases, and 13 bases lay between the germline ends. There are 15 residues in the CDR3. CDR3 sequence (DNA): TGTGCCAGCAGCTTAGCGCGGGACTTAGGGTATGGCTACACCTTC. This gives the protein CASSLARDLGYGYTF.

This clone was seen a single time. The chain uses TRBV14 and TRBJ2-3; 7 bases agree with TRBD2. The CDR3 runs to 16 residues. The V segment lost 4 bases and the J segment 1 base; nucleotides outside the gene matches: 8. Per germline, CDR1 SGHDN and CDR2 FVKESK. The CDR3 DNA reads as TGTGCCAGCAGCCGGATCCGGGACTACCGCACAGATACGCAGTATTTT. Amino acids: CASSRIRDYRTDTQYF.

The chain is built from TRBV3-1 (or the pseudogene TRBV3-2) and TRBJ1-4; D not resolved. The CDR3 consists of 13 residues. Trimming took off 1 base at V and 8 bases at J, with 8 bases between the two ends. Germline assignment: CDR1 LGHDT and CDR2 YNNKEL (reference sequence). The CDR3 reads CASSQATLEKLFF. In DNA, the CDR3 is TGTGCCAGCAGCCAAGCCACCTTAGAAAAACTGTTTTTT.

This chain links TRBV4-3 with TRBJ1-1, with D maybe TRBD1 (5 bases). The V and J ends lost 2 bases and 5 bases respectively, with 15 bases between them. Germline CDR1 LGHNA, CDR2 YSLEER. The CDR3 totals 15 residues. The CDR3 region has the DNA TGCGCCAGCAGCCAAAGCCCAGGGTTGAGTACTGAAGCTTTCTTT. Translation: CASSQSPGLSTEAFF.

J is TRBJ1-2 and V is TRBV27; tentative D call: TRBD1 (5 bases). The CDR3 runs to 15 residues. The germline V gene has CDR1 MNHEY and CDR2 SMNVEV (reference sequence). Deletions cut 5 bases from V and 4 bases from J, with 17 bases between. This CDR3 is CASSPDPDSVYGYTF. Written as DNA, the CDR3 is TGTGCCAGCAGTCCCGACCCCGACAGCGTCTATGGCTACACCTTC.

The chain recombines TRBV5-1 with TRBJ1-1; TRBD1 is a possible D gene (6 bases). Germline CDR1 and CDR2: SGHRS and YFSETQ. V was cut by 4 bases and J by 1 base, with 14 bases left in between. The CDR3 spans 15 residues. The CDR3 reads CASSTWTEANTEAFF. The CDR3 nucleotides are TGCGCCAGCAGCACCTGGACAGAGGCGAACACTGAAGCTTTCTTT.

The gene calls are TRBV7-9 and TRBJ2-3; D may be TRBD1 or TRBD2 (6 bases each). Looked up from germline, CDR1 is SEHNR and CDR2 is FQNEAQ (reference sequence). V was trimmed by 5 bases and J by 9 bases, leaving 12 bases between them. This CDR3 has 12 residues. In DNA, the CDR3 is TGTGCCAGCAGCCCGGGGGCGGAGACGCAGTATTTT. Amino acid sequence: CASSPGAETQYF.

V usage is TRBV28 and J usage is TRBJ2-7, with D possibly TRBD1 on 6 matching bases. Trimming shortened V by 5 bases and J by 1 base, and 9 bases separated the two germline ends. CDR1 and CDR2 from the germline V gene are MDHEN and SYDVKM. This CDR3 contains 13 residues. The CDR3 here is CASSLTGSYEQYF. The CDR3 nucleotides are TGTGCCAGCAGTCTCACAGGGTCCTACGAGCAGTACTTC.

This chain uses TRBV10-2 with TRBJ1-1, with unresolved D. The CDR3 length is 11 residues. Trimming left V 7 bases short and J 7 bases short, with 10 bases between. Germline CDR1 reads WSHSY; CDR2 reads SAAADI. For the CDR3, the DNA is TGCGCCAGCACCCACGCGGATGAAGCTTTCTTT. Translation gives CASTHADEAFF.

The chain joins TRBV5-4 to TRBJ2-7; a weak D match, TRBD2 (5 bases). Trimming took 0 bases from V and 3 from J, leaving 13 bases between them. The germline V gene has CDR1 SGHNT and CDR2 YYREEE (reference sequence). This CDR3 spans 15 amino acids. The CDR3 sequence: CASSLGAGWDYEQYF. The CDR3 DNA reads TGTGCCAGCAGCTTGGGGGCGGGTTGGGACTACGAGCAGTACTTC.